The entry below gives a single T cell receptor (beta chain) sequence along with its context. What it recognizes is unknown. This record comes from a study of CD4 T cells in relation to SARS-CoV-2 and coronaviruses. Produced via immunoSEQ multiplex PCR; TCRdb's table is partial and in-frame only. The table lists approximately 43,000 clones, over 70% of them singletons. The specimen sequenced was naive CD4+ T cells from PBMCs, cultured in vitro. The subset: naive CD4+ T cells isolated by negative enrichment. This sequence was found in an adult with COVID-19.

The CDR3 DNA sequence: TGTGCCACCAGCAGAGACGACCTGTCACAATCCTACGAGCAGTACTTC. Protein product: CATSRDDLSQSYEQYF. J is TRBJ2-7 and V is TRBV15; no clear D. The germline V gene has CDR1 LNHNV and CDR2 YYDKDF (reference sequence). This CDR3 is 16 amino acids long. Trimming shortened V by 0 bases and J by 1 base, and 13 bases separated the two germline ends.